The 22 T cell receptor beta chains reported below all come from one sample, sequenced in a study of blood T cell repertoires in COVID-19. Using immunoSEQ multiplex PCR, the repertoire was profiled, and TCRdb retains in-frame clones only, with some absent. The sample has 270,000 or so clones; more than 80% are singletons. The sequencing sample was made of PBMCs or T cells enriched from blood (not recorded which). The source is a woman in her twenties or thirties with acute COVID-19.

The chain employs TRBV29-1 and TRBJ2-1; D might be TRBD2 (6 bases). CDR1 is SQVTM, CDR2 ANQGSEA, per germline. The length of the CDR3 is 14 residues. The V end lost 7 bases, the J end lost 5 bases, and 18 bases lay between the germline ends. The CDR3, as DNA: TGCAGCGCCCGGCTGGCGGGGAGCCACAATGAGCAGTTCTTC. This codes for CSARLAGSHNEQFF.

This chain links TRBV27 with TRBJ2-7, with TRBD1 matching over 7 bases. Germline-derived CDR1 and CDR2 are MNHEY and SMNVEV (reference sequence). With 4 bases clipped from V and 5 bases from J, the junction kept 14 bases outside the gene matches. CDR3 size: 16 residues. The CDR3 nucleotides are TGTGCCAGCAGTTCTCTCCCACAGGGGATCTACCACGAGCAGTACTTC. This translates into CASSSLPQGIYHEQYF.

The chain employs TRBV28 and TRBJ2-5; perhaps TRBD2 as D (6 bases). V was shortened by 7 bases and J by 4 bases, with 16 bases between the two germline ends. The germline CDR1 and CDR2 sequences are MDHEN and SYDVKM. The CDR3 is made up of 14 amino acids. This CDR3 is CASTKAGRRETQYF. CDR3 DNA sequence: TGTGCCAGCACCAAGGCCGGGAGACGAGAGACCCAGTACTTC.

This chain joins TRBV28 and TRBJ2-3, with 7 bases fitting TRBD1. The CDR3 contains 12 residues. The J segment lost 2 bases and the V segment lost 10 bases, leaving 3 bases of the junction unmatched. Germline values: CDR1 MDHEN, CDR2 SYDVKM. CDR3 residues: CAMGQSTDTQYF. DNA of the CDR3: TGTGCCATGGGACAGTCCACAGATACGCAGTATTTT.

V gene TRBV5-4 combines with J gene TRBJ1-1, with D possibly TRBD1 on 6 matching bases. V lost 3 bases to trimming and J lost 6 bases, with 15 bases between them. There are 14 residues in the CDR3. Germline V gives CDR1 SGHNT, CDR2 YYREEE (reference sequence). The CDR3 coding sequence is TGTGCCAGCAGCTCTTTGGACAGAGGGGCTGAAGCTTTCTTT. Translation gives CASSSLDRGAEAFF.

This sequence joins TRBV10-1 and TRBJ1-1; D call uncertain. The V and J ends lost 3 bases and 3 bases respectively, with 14 bases between them. This CDR3 contains 15 residues. The germline V gene has CDR1 WNHNN and CDR2 SYGVQD (reference sequence). CDR3 region: CASSDTGKGDTEAFF. The CDR3 DNA sequence: TGCGCCAGCAGTGACACCGGGAAGGGAGACACTGAAGCTTTCTTT.

V gene TRBV27 combines with J gene TRBJ2-6; 7 nucleotides match TRBD2. Germline CDR1 reads MNHEY; CDR2 reads SMNVEV (reference sequence). V gave up 8 bases and J gave up 0 bases; unmatched junction bases: 10. The CDR3 loop spans 17 amino acids. The DNA of the CDR3 is TGTGCCAGCTGCCTACTAGCGCCATCCTCTGGGGCCAACGTCCTGACTTTC. Amino acid sequence: CASCLLAPSSGANVLTF.

The count of this clone is one. The V call is TRBV5-6, the J call TRBJ2-7; TRBD2 matches 8 bases. This CDR3 is 16 amino acids long. Germline CDR1 reads SGHDT; CDR2 reads YYEEEE. V was clipped by 2 bases and J by 2 bases; unmatched bases: 9. The CDR3 nucleotides are TGTGCCAGCAGCTTAGGGTCTAGCGGGCGGACCTACGAGCAGTACTTC. Translation gives CASSLGSSGRTYEQYF.

The chain uses TRBV4-1 and TRBJ2-1, with TRBD2 identical over 15 bases. In germline, CDR1 is MGHRA, CDR2 YSYEKL. CDR3 length: 20 residues. After removal of 0 bases from V and 3 bases from J, the junction contained 9 bases not matched to a gene. CDR3 loop: CASSQDGTSGRTAGYNEQFF. CDR3 coding DNA: TGCGCCAGCAGCCAAGATGGGACTAGCGGGAGGACCGCGGGCTACAATGAGCAGTTCTTC.

The chain combines TRBV7-8 with TRBJ2-1, with 10 bases matching TRBD2. From germline, CDR1 is SGHVS and CDR2 FQNEAQ. The CDR3 contains 15 residues. V gave up 4 bases and J gave up 4 bases; unmatched junction bases: 4. CDR3 protein: CASSSGLADYNEQFF. In DNA form, the CDR3 reads TGTGCCAGCAGCTCTGGACTAGCGGATTACAATGAGCAGTTCTTC.

The chain employs TRBV6-5 and TRBJ2-5, with 9 bases aligning to TRBD1. The CDR3 runs to 15 residues. CDR1 and CDR2 from the germline V gene are MNHEY and SVGAGI. With 2 bases clipped from V and 2 bases from J, the junction kept 3 bases outside the gene matches. Here the CDR3 reads CASSYDGQGQETQYF. The CDR3 DNA follows: TGTGCCAGCAGTTACGACGGACAGGGGCAAGAGACCCAGTACTTC.

This clone was seen a few times. The V and J genes are TRBV7-9 and TRBJ2-2, with D perhaps matching TRBD2 (6 bases). The germline V gene has CDR1 SEHNR and CDR2 FQNEAQ (reference sequence). Deletions cut 3 bases from V and 6 bases from J, with 14 bases between. The CDR3 has 15 residues. CDR3 DNA: TGTGCCAGCAGCTTGGAGGGAGTCCGGGCCGGGGAGCTGTTTTTT. It codes for CASSLEGVRAGELFF.

This chain links TRBV6-5 with TRBJ2-1, with D unclear. V lost 1 base and J lost 4, with 14 bases in between. Germline V gene lookup returns CDR1 MNHEY and CDR2 SVGAGI. CDR3 size: 16 residues. This CDR3 is CASSYFPPASYNEQFF. For the CDR3, the DNA is TGTGCCAGCAGTTACTTCCCCCCCGCGAGTTACAATGAGCAGTTCTTC.

This rearrangement joins TRBV5-1 to TRBJ1-2, with D possibly matching TRBD1 (5 bases). CDR1 and CDR2 from the germline V gene are SGHRS and YFSETQ. CDR3 length: 15 amino acids. The V gene lost 10 bases and the J gene lost 4 bases, with 23 bases spanning the gap. The CDR3 reads CASLPGGTGSYGYTF. As DNA, the CDR3 is TGCGCCTCCCTCCCGGGGGGGACCGGCTCCTATGGCTACACCTTC.

The V gene is TRBV30, the J gene TRBJ1-1; no firm D call. This CDR3 is 13 amino acids long. The V gene lost 4 bases and the J gene lost 4 bases, with 13 bases spanning the gap. Germline V gene sequence: CDR1 GTSNPN, CDR2 SVGIG (reference sequence). This CDR3 reads CAWNGGLGTEAFF. The CDR3 region has the DNA TGTGCCTGGAACGGAGGGTTAGGCACTGAAGCTTTCTTT.

This chain connects TRBV29-1 to TRBJ2-1, with a possible D match to TRBD2 (5 bases). This CDR3 has 12 amino acids. V dropped 4 bases and J dropped 7 bases, with 11 bases sitting between them. CDR1 is SQVTM and CDR2 is ANQGSEA in the germline V gene. As DNA, the CDR3 is TGCAGCGTTGCCCGCTCGGGAAATGAGCAGTTCTTC. It specifies CSVARSGNEQFF.

The V call is TRBV19, the J call TRBJ1-4, with 7 nucleotides matching TRBD1. CDR3 length: 16 residues. The V gene end was trimmed by 8 bases and the J gene end by 1 base; junction bases not matched to a gene: 10. The germline gives CDR1 LNHDA, CDR2 SQIVND (reference sequence). The CDR3 protein is CASATGLVVTNEKLFF. CDR3 in DNA: TGTGCCAGTGCGACAGGGCTGGTGGTAACTAATGAAAAACTGTTTTTT. The variable domain in full, with the rest retrieved from reference TRBV19 and TRBJ1-4, is DGGITQSPKYLFRKEGQNVTLSCEQNLNHDAMYWYRQDPGQGLRLIYYSQIVNDFQKGDIAEGYSVSREKKESFPLTVTSAQKNPTAFYLCASATGLVVTNEKLFFGSGTQLSVL.

This clone was observed once. The chain is built from TRBV28 and TRBJ2-7, with D hard to call. This CDR3 contains 12 residues. The germline V gene has CDR1 MDHEN and CDR2 SYDVKM. Trimming stripped 4 bases from V and 3 bases from J, with 7 bases between. The CDR3 reads CASSSAGYEQYF. The CDR3 region has the DNA TGTGCCAGCAGTTCAGCAGGCTACGAGCAGTACTTC.

The rearrangement links TRBV20-1 to TRBJ2-7; D is unclear. V lost 3 bases and J lost 4, with 13 bases in between. The germline V gene encodes CDR1 DFQATT and CDR2 SNEGSKA (reference sequence). The CDR3 covers 13 residues. The CDR3 DNA reads TGCAGTGCTAGTGGGCCCTTGTTGTACGAGCAGTACTTC. Translating gives CSASGPLLYEQYF.

The chain joins TRBV10-3 to TRBJ2-3; 13 nucleotides line up with TRBD2. The germline V gene encodes CDR1 ENHRY and CDR2 SYGVKD. The CDR3 extends over 18 amino acids. With 6 bases clipped from V and 0 bases from J, the junction kept 9 bases outside the gene matches. The DNA for the CDR3 is TGTGCCATCAGGACCTCCGGGACTAGCGGGGATAGCACAGATACGCAGTATTTT. It codes for CAIRTSGTSGDSTDTQYF.

The CDR3 bases are TGCAGCGTTGAAATCGGCGCTAGCGGGAGGGCCTACGAGCAGTACTTC. Encoded protein: CSVEIGASGRAYEQYF. V is TRBV29-1 and J is TRBJ2-7; 12 positions match TRBD2. The germline gives CDR1 SQVTM, CDR2 ANQGSEA. The CDR3 is 16 residues long. Unmatched junction bases numbered 7, after V lost 2 bases and J lost 2 bases.

The chain uses TRBV5-4 and TRBJ2-3, with D possibly being TRBD2 (5 bases). Trimming pared 6 bases from V and 0 bases from J, leaving 8 bases between. This CDR3 is built from 13 residues. The V gene's germline CDR1 is SGHNT and CDR2 YYREEE (reference sequence). The CDR3 here is CASTRDSTDTQYF. The CDR3 DNA follows: TGTGCCAGCACGAGGGATAGCACAGATACGCAGTATTTT.